This T cell receptor (beta chain) was captured in a study of blood T cell repertoires in COVID-19. The germline CDR1 and CDR2 sequences are LGHDT and YNNKEL (reference sequence). V was clipped by 3 bases and J by 0 bases; unmatched bases: 7. This CDR3 has 17 amino acids. As processed by the authors: The authors estimated nucleated cell counts from reference gene primer amplification. Sequencing was performed with immunoSEQ multiplex PCR; in TCRdb, only in-frame clones are kept and a portion is missing. That table supplies the V and J calls and clone size; D and trimming were determined from the DNA. The data show approximately 150,000 clones, about 80% seen once. Recruits, aged roughly 18 to 89 years, lived in 20 to 30 US areas.

Sequencing used PBMCs or T cells enriched from blood (not recorded which). This receptor was identified in a man aged 50 to 59 in a cohort exposed to, infected with or recovered from COVID-19 (not recorded which). This chain connects TRBV3-1 (or the pseudogene TRBV3-2) to TRBJ1-3; 8 bases agree with TRBD1. The CDR3 loop reads CASSHLATGVSGNTIYF. CDR3 in DNA: TGTGCCAGCAGCCATCTAGCGACAGGGGTCTCTGGAAACACCATATATTTT.